This TCR beta chain was obtained from a study of early T cells in non-severe SARS-CoV-2 infection. Background on the study: Alpha and beta chains were unpaired, from unsorted whole-blood bulk RNA. Whole-study results and caveats: VDJdb matching, biased toward anti-spike CD8 responses, missed private and CD4 specificities.

cDNA molecules, individually, were tagged with unique molecular identifiers. Each CDR3 protein gets one entry after TCRdb re-called the 5' RACE reads with MiXCR. The sample has tens of thousands of distinct CDR3 sequences, roughly 5.7% seen once; the top ten hold about 3%. About this clonotype itself: Its antigen remains unidentified.

Germline lookup yields CDR1 KGHDR and CDR2 SFDVKD. V lost 7 bases and J lost 5, with 16 bases in between. The CDR3 covers 15 residues. The chain links TRBV24-1 to TRBJ2-2; possible D gene TRBD2, 5 bases. Source: whole blood, taken at baseline. The sequence was obtained from an adult who was a healthcare worker with PCR-confirmed SARS-CoV-2 infection or an uninfected control (not recorded which). The chain's CDR3 is CATSGNFAGTGELFF. The CDR3 DNA reads TGTGCCACCAGCGGAAACTTCGCGGGTACCGGGGAGCTGTTTTTT.